The 10 T cell receptor beta chains in this list originate from one sample, sequenced in a study of shared clonotypes between healthy human individuals. Method: immunoSEQ multiplex PCR; TCRdb's copy keeps in-frame clones and lacks some. In the table there are about half a million clones, 81% of which are singletons. The sample was PBMCs. The receptors originated from a woman aged 35 to 49 in good health. Some clones in this sample may be carry-over from other donors' samples.

At least ten counts were recorded for this clone. The CDR3 nucleotides read TGTGCCAGCATCCCCACAGGGGGTAGTGGCTACACCTTC. This translates into CASIPTGGSGYTF. The chain couples TRBV2 to TRBJ1-2, with TRBD1 matching 8 bases. CDR3 length: 13 residues. V shed 7 bases and J 7 bases; nucleotides not matched to a gene: 8. Germline loops: CDR1 SNHLY, CDR2 FYNNEI.

This chain joins TRBV4-1 and TRBJ1-1, with 7 bases lining up with TRBD1. Germline V gene data show CDR1 as MGHRA and CDR2 as YSYEKL. Trimming removed 4 bases from V and 1 base from J; junction bases left unmatched: 6. The CDR3 contains 15 residues. The CDR3 loop reads CASSPYGTANTEAFF. In DNA form, the CDR3 reads TGCGCCAGCAGCCCCTATGGGACAGCGAACACTGAAGCTTTCTTT.

The chain is built from TRBV5-1 and TRBJ2-2; TRBD1 might be the D (5 bases). Germline CDR1 SGHRS, CDR2 YFSETQ. Trimming cost V 4 bases and J 6 bases, with 16 bases left between them. This CDR3 comprises 15 residues. The CDR3 is CASSALSQVPGELFF. The CDR3 bases are TGCGCCAGCAGCGCCCTGTCACAGGTTCCCGGGGAGCTGTTTTTT.

As concerns this clone: A single base is all that separates this from a far larger clone, so a read error is likely. Because the CDR3's place on the DNA is in doubt, the DNA is left out and the CDR3 is given as listed by TCRdb. Other DNA sequences in this sample translate to the same CDR3. This chain joins TRBV9 and TRBJ1-1. Germline V gene sequence: CDR1 SGDLS, CDR2 YYNGEE. Termini included, the CDR3 measures 13 amino acids. CDR3 in amino acids: CASSVGSGTEAFF.

On this clone itself: Only one base separates this from a far larger clonotype, so it likely reflects a read error. The chain carries TRBV10-3 and TRBJ2-3; 14 nucleotides align to TRBD2. The CDR3 covers 14 residues. Germline V CDR1 and CDR2: ENHRY, SYGVKD. CDR3 amino acids: CAIGTSGSTGTQYF. DNA for the CDR3: TGTGCCATCGGGACTAGCGGGAGCACAGGTACGCAGTATTTT.

The chain recombines TRBV5-5 with TRBJ2-3; D may be TRBD1 (7 bases). The germline V and J ends were trimmed by 4 bases and 5 bases, with 17 bases remaining between them. Germline loops: CDR1 SGHKS, CDR2 YYEKEE (reference sequence). The CDR3 contains 15 residues. CDR3 in DNA: TGTGCCAGCAGCCCTCTTGACAGGGACTTAGATACGCAGTATTTT. Translation gives CASSPLDRDLDTQYF.

This chain links TRBV7-9 with TRBJ2-1; the D is unclear. V lost 5 bases and J 8 bases, leaving 7 bases between the germline ends. The germline V gene has CDR1 SEHNR and CDR2 FQNEAQ (reference sequence). The CDR3 loop spans 11 amino acids. The CDR3 nucleotides are TGTGCCAGCAGCCCGGCAGATGAGCAGTTCTTC. It specifies CASSPADEQFF.

This clone was observed a single time. This sequence joins TRBV29-1 and TRBJ2-2, with no clear D. The CDR3 is 9 residues long. Germline CDR1 is SQVTM and CDR2 is ANQGSEA. Trimming removed 8 bases from V and 6 bases from J, with 4 bases in between. CDR3 bases: TGCAGCACACCCGGGGAGCTGTTTTTT. Translated, it gives CSTPGELFF.

Concerning this clone: One junction end does not reproduce the germline sequence, and a read error may be involved. The V gene is TRBV5-1, the J gene TRBJ2-7; 10 bases are a match to TRBD1. CDR1 is SGHRS and CDR2 is YFSETQ in the germline V gene. This CDR3 is built from 15 residues. The CDR3 region has the DNA TGTGCCAGCGCTTCCGGGACAGGGGTCGGTTACGAGCAGTACTTC. Amino acids: CASASGTGVGYEQYF.

This chain links TRBV4-2 with TRBJ2-1, with TRBD2 matching over 7 bases. Trimming removed 0 bases from V and 6 bases from J; junction bases left unmatched: 2. CDR1 is LGHNA, CDR2 YNFKEQ, per germline. There are 14 residues in the CDR3. CDR3 in DNA: TGTGCCAGCAGCCAAGATTGGACTAGCAATGAGCAGTTCTTC. It encodes CASSQDWTSNEQFF.